This T cell receptor beta chain was identified during a study of T-cell reconstitution after alpha-beta-depleted transplantation in children. The germline V gene has CDR1 SGHTA and CDR2 FQGNSA. V shed 2 bases and J shed 10 bases, with 8 bases lying between them. This CDR3 is built from 11 residues. For TCRbeta, the library was prepared with unique molecular identifiers. MiXCR, run by TCRdb on the PCR reads, gives a single entry per CDR3 protein. The repertoire includes around 480,000 distinct CDR3 sequences, around a third of them detected once, and 2% to 3% sits in the top ten. The material sequenced was PBMCs from the stem cell graft donor, taken from the stem cell graft. This chain uses TRBV7-2 with TRBJ1-2, with D hard to call. The receptor was derived from a human donor who donated a stem cell graft to a child with aplastic anemia. CDR3 sequence reads: CASSLSSDYTF. The DNA for the CDR3 is TGTGCCAGCAGCTTAAGTTCCGACTACACCTTC.